These T cell receptor beta chains were read from a single sample in a study of low-dose radiotherapy and immunotherapy resistance in tumors. Each CDR3 protein is one row after TCRdb ran MiXCR on the reads. Here the sample spans tens of thousands of distinct CDR3 sequences, roughly 9% being singletons. The sample consisted of PBMCs, taken before treatment. The origin of the receptors is a male donor with prostate cancer. Both conserved end residues are part of each CDR3. The D gene is left open where the match is weak. Clone sizes are given selectively: once, few, many, or a class where the clone is expanded.

V	D	size	J	DNA	CDR3
TRBV27	-	many	TRBJ2-1	TGTGCCGGGTACAATGAGCAGTTCTTC	CAGYNEQFF
TRBV28	-	few	TRBJ1-5	TGTGCCAGCAGAAAGGTGGCGGGCAATCAGCCCCAGCATTTT	CASRKVAGNQPQHF
TRBV20-1	TRBD2	many	TRBJ2-5	TGCAGTGCTAGAGATTGGGCTAGCGGAAACCAAGAGACCCAGTACTTC	CSARDWASGNQETQYF
TRBV7-2	TRBD2	many	TRBJ2-3	TGTGCCAGCAGCAGAGGCACTAGCGGGAGGACAGATACGCAGTATTTT	CASSRGTSGRTDTQYF
TRBV3-1	-	few	TRBJ2-1	TGTGCCAGCAGCCAAGATAGTCTGGCGGTGGGGGATGAGCAGTTCTTC	CASSQDSLAVGDEQFF
TRBV7-2	-	many	TRBJ2-7	TGTGCCAGCAGCTTAGCGCCTAGAGGGGAAGGCGAGCAGTACTTC	CASSLAPRGEGEQYF
TRBV7-9	-	-	TRBJ2-2	TGTGCCAGCAGCTTAAGTACCGGGGAGCTGTCTTTT	CASSLSTGELSF
TRBV2	-	many	TRBJ2-1	TGTGCCAGCTTCACCCGGGAGTACAATGAGCAGTTCTTC	CASFTREYNEQFF
TRBV24-1	-	many	TRBJ2-4	TGTGCCACCAGTGACTCCGACAGAGCCAAAAACATTCAGTACTTC	CATSDSDRAKNIQYF
TRBV18	TRBD1	-	TRBJ1-3	TGTGCCAGCTCACCTTCACAGGGGGTAACTGGAAACACCATATATTTT	CASSPSQGVTGNTIYF
TRBV13	TRBD2	-	TRBJ2-5	TGTGCCAGCAGCGGGCTAGCGGATCCCAGGACCCAGTACTTC	CASSGLADPRTQYF
TRBV7-2	-	many	TRBJ2-5	TGTGCCAGCAGCTTAGCTCAGGGACGGAAAGAGACCCAGTACTTC	CASSLAQGRKETQYF
TRBV14	TRBD2	-	TRBJ2-7	TGTGCCAGCAGCAAGTTCCCCCTGATAGCGGGAGCCTACGAGCAGTACTTC	CASSKFPLIAGAYEQYF
TRBV19	TRBD2	many	TRBJ2-7	TGTGCCAGTAGTATAGCCCGGACTAGCGGTACCTACGAGCAGTACTTC	CASSIARTSGTYEQYF
TRBV7-2	-	many	TRBJ2-7	TGTGCCAGCAGCAAAAAACTAGAGGGACTCCTCTCCTACGAGCAGTACTTC	CASSKKLEGLLSYEQYF
TRBV29-1	TRBD2	many	TRBJ2-4	TGCAGCGTCCTCGGGGGGGCTGGAAACATTCAGTACTTC	CSVLGGAGNIQYF
TRBV20-1	-	many	TRBJ2-7	TGCAGTGCTAGAATCTCCCGGGATTTTGATTACGAGCAGTACTTC	CSARISRDFDYEQYF
TRBV18	-	many	TRBJ1-6	TGTGCCAGCTCACCAATCCTGGATTCACCCCTCCACTTT	CASSPILDSPLHF
TRBV7-2	-	many	TRBJ2-2	TGTGCCAGCAGCCAGCGACAGGACACCGGGGAGCTGTTTTTT	CASSQRQDTGELFF
TRBV3-1	TRBD1	many	TRBJ2-7	TGTGCCAGCAGCCAACCAGGGGGCTCCTACGAGCAGTACTTC	CASSQPGGSYEQYF
TRBV20-1	-	many	TRBJ1-5	TGCAGTACCTCCCGGGGGGGGGATAGCAATCAGCCCCAGCATTTT	CSTSRGGDSNQPQHF
TRBV2	TRBD2	many	TRBJ2-3	TGTGCCAGCAGTGATGGTAGCGGGAGGGCCACGGATACGCAGTATTTT	CASSDGSGRATDTQYF
TRBV27	-	-	TRBJ1-4	TGTGCCAGCAGTTTATATTCCCAGCGTCGGGGGGAAAAACTGTTTTTT	CASSLYSQRRGEKLFF
TRBV5-4	-	many	TRBJ2-2	TGTGCCAGCAGCCCCCGGGGCACGAGGGAGCTGTTTTTT	CASSPRGTRELFF
TRBV29-1	-	many	TRBJ2-7	TGCAGCGTTGCTCTGGGAGGAGGGTACGAGCAGTACTTC	CSVALGGGYEQYF
TRBV12-3/TRBV12-4	TRBD1	many	TRBJ2-1	TGTGCCAGCAGTCTACAGGGGACGGATTACAATGAGCAGTTCTTC	CASSLQGTDYNEQFF
TRBV7-2	TRBD2	many	TRBJ2-2	TGTGCCAGCAGCCCAATAGCGGGGAGGACCGGGGAGCTGTTTTTT	CASSPIAGRTGELFF
TRBV4-2	TRBD2	many	TRBJ2-7	TGTGCCAGCAGCCGGGCGACGACTAGCGGGAGCTACGAGCAGTACTTC	CASSRATTSGSYEQYF
TRBV28	-	many	TRBJ2-7	TGTGCCAGCCTAACCGGGACACGGTCGGGCGAGCAGTACTTC	CASLTGTRSGEQYF
TRBV27	TRBD1	many	TRBJ2-7	TGTGCCACCAGACAGGGCTCCTACGAGCAGTACTTC	CATRQGSYEQYF
TRBV28	-	-	TRBJ2-2	TGTGCCAGCAGTCCCGGGGGCAACACCGGGGAGCTGTTTTTT	CASSPGGNTGELFF
TRBV6-5	-	many	TRBJ2-6	TGTGCCAGTTGCAGGTCCGACAGCACCTCTGGGGCCAACGTCCTGACTTTC	CASCRSDSTSGANVLTF
TRBV28	-	many	TRBJ2-7	TGTGCCAGCAGTTTAGATGCCACGAAAACAGGGACGGGTGAGCAGTACTTC	CASSLDATKTGTGEQYF
TRBV5-5	-	many	TRBJ2-1	TGTGCCAGCAGCCTCAGAGACCCAGCGCGAACCTACAATGAGCAGTTCTTC	CASSLRDPARTYNEQFF
TRBV15	-	many	TRBJ2-5	TGTGCCACCTCCCCAAAGGGCCAAGAGACCCAGTACTTC	CATSPKGQETQYF
TRBV7-2	-	many	TRBJ2-7	TGTGCCAGCACCACTCGGGGCGGAAGCTACGAGCAGTACTTC	CASTTRGGSYEQYF
TRBV9	TRBD2	-	TRBJ2-7	TGTGCCAGCAGCCCCCGGACTAGCGGGAACTACGAGCAGTACTTC	CASSPRTSGNYEQYF
TRBV6-2/TRBV6-3	-	many	TRBJ2-1	TGTGCCAGCAGCGCGGACTCCCCCATCGGTGAGCAGTTCTTC	CASSADSPIGEQFF
TRBV11-2	-	many	TRBJ2-3	TGTGCCAGCAGCCGCTCCACAGATACGCAGTATTTT	CASSRSTDTQYF
TRBV9	-	many	TRBJ2-6	TGTGCCAGCAGCGTAACCAGGGTTGGGGCCAACGTCCTGACTTTC	CASSVTRVGANVLTF
TRBV5-1	-	-	TRBJ2-7	TGCGCCAGCAGCTTGCCGGGGTTGGAGTACGAGCAGTACTTC	CASSLPGLEYEQYF
TRBV7-9	-	few	TRBJ2-3	TGTGCCAGCAGCTGGAGGCGCACAGGGAGTACAGATACGCAGTATTTT	CASSWRRTGSTDTQYF
TRBV10-3	TRBD1	many	TRBJ2-1	TGTGCCATCAGCCCCGGGACAGCCTACAATGAGCAGTTCTTC	CAISPGTAYNEQFF
TRBV13	-	-	TRBJ2-1	TGTGCCAGCAGCCCATCATTCCCCTACAATGAGCAGTTCTTC	CASSPSFPYNEQFF
TRBV18	-	-	TRBJ1-1	TGTGCCAGCTCACTAAGTGAGGGTCGGACTGAAGCTTTCTTT	CASSLSEGRTEAFF